These 24 T cell receptor beta chains were sequenced from one sample in a study of blood T cell repertoires in COVID-19. Sequencing used immunoSEQ multiplex PCR; TCRdb keeps in-frame clones, though not all of them. The repertoire holds some 300,000 clones, with approximately 89% as singletons. The sequencing sample was made of peripheral blood. The receptors derive from a woman in her twenties or thirties who had recovered from COVID-19.

This chain connects TRBV6-1 to TRBJ1-2; 8 bases align to TRBD1. V shed 2 bases and J 7 bases; nucleotides not matched to a gene: 6. Per germline, CDR1 MNHNS and CDR2 SASEGT. CDR3 length: 14 residues. The DNA of the CDR3 is TGTGCCAGCAGTGAACAGGGGGCGTTAGGTGGCTACACCTTC. It codes for CASSEQGALGGYTF.

The chain has TRBV18 and TRBJ2-6, with D unresolved. The V and J ends lost 2 bases and 1 base respectively, with 9 bases between them. CDR3 length: 16 amino acids. Germline V gives CDR1 KGHSH, CDR2 LQKENI. CDR3 DNA sequence: TGTGCCAGCTCACCATTGGGCCGGTCTGGGGCCAACGTCCTGACTTTC. Translation: CASSPLGRSGANVLTF.

J is TRBJ1-3 and V is TRBV6-5; D is unclear. The CDR3 sequence is 16 residues long. V lost 0 bases to trimming and J lost 4 bases, with 13 bases between them. Germline V gene lookup returns CDR1 MNHEY and CDR2 SVGAGI. The CDR3 region has the DNA TGTGCCAGCAGTTACTCTCACGGACCGGGAGGAAACACCATATATTTT. It translates to CASSYSHGPGGNTIYF.

The gene calls are TRBV5-1 and TRBJ2-7; D unclear. Trimming stripped 0 bases from V and 1 base from J, with 5 bases between. Germline loops: CDR1 SGHRS, CDR2 YFSETQ. CDR3 length: 13 amino acids. CDR3 sequence: CASSLVQSYEQYF. The CDR3 region has the DNA TGCGCCAGCAGCTTGGTACAATCCTACGAGCAGTACTTC.

The rearrangement links TRBV27 to TRBJ2-6, with 9 bases lining up with TRBD1. Trimming took 2 bases from V and 2 from J; bases not matched to a gene: 1. Germline V gene sequence: CDR1 MNHEY, CDR2 SMNVEV (reference sequence). This CDR3 spans 16 amino acids. Here the CDR3 reads CASSLTGGPGANVLTF. The CDR3 region has the DNA TGTGCCAGCAGTTTAACAGGGGGCCCTGGGGCCAACGTCCTGACTTTC.

V gene TRBV9 combines with J gene TRBJ1-5; D not certain. Deletions cut 4 bases from V and 5 bases from J, with 16 bases between. This CDR3 contains 15 residues. Germline V gives CDR1 SGDLS, CDR2 YYNGEE. The CDR3, as DNA: TGTGCCAGCAGCCCCGAAGGACTCACCGATCAGCCCCAGCATTTT. Its translation is CASSPEGLTDQPQHF.

The chain uses TRBV7-9 and TRBJ2-7; 8 nucleotides agree with TRBD1. The germline V gene has CDR1 SEHNR and CDR2 FQNEAQ (reference sequence). The CDR3 extends over 14 amino acids. J gave up 7 bases and V 1 base, and 6 bases lay outside the gene matches. CDR3 coding DNA: TGTGCCAGCAGCTTAGTGGACAGGGTCTGGGAGCAGTACTTC. Protein sequence: CASSLVDRVWEQYF.

The chain links TRBV3-1 (or the pseudogene TRBV3-2) to TRBJ1-2; 7 positions match TRBD1. The CDR3 totals 18 residues. In germline, CDR1 is LGHDT, CDR2 YNNKEL (reference sequence). V lost 4 bases to trimming and J lost 1 base; unmatched junction nucleotides: 15. For the CDR3, the DNA is TGTGCCAGCAGCCGTATCACACGAGACAGGGATAATAACTATGGCTACACCTTC. Translation: CASSRITRDRDNNYGYTF.

This chain uses TRBV28 with TRBJ2-1; TRBD2 agrees at 11 bases. Trimming cost V 6 bases and J 14 bases; bases outside gene matches: 9. CDR1 MDHEN and CDR2 SYDVKM come from the germline V gene. This CDR3 has 13 residues. CDR3 sequence reads: CASRELAGGHEFF. As DNA, the CDR3 is TGTGCCAGCAGGGAGTTAGCGGGGGGGCATGAGTTCTTC.

V gene TRBV4-2 combines with J gene TRBJ1-2, with a possible D match to TRBD1 (5 bases). The V and J ends lost 6 bases and 2 bases respectively, with 16 bases between them. The CDR3 is 15 residues long. CDR1 LGHNA and CDR2 YNFKEQ come from the germline V gene. CDR3 bases: TGTGCCAGCAGGCCTTTCGGGGCGGGAAACTATGGCTACACCTTC. Protein: CASRPFGAGNYGYTF.

The chain employs TRBV21-1 and TRBJ2-3; the table's D call TRBD2 went unverified against the DNA. TRBV21-1 is a known pseudogene. This CDR3 comprises 11 residues. CDR3 in amino acids: CATKTSHTQYF. CDR3 coding DNA: TGTGCCACCAAGACTAGCCATACGCAGTATTTT.

The chain carries TRBV2 and TRBJ2-7, with TRBD1 matching 7 bases. CDR1 and CDR2 from the germline V gene are SNHLY and FYNNEI. The CDR3 runs 13 residues. V lost 6 bases, J lost 6 bases, and 8 bases stayed unmatched. This CDR3 is CASSRDSFIEQYF. The CDR3 DNA is TGTGCCAGCAGCCGGGACAGCTTTATCGAGCAGTACTTC.

The chain uses TRBV28 and TRBJ1-2, with unresolved D. The CDR3 has 14 amino acids. The V end was cut by 3 bases, the J end by 4 bases, with 12 bases between. The germline gives CDR1 MDHEN, CDR2 SYDVKM. The CDR3 protein is CASSFRQEGYGYTF. The CDR3 DNA reads TGTGCCAGCAGTTTCCGCCAGGAGGGCTATGGCTACACCTTC.

The rearrangement links TRBV28 to TRBJ1-1, with D perhaps TRBD1 (6 bases). The V gene's germline CDR1 is MDHEN and CDR2 SYDVKM. V shed 2 bases and J shed 2 bases, with 18 bases lying between them. CDR3 length equals 17 residues. CDR3 in amino acids: CASSLVVRQDLNTEAFF. The CDR3 nucleotides read TGTGCCAGCAGTTTAGTAGTGAGACAGGATCTTAACACTGAAGCTTTCTTT.

This chain joins TRBV6-2 or TRBV6-3 and TRBJ1-2; D call uncertain. V was pared by 5 bases and J by 0 bases, with 7 bases between. The CDR3 contains 13 residues. Per germline, CDR1 MNHEY and CDR2 SVGEGT. The CDR3 loop reads CASSDGANYGYTF. As DNA, the CDR3 is TGTGCCAGCAGTGACGGGGCTAACTATGGCTACACCTTC.

This chain links TRBV7-8 with TRBJ2-2, with D perhaps matching TRBD2 (6 bases). CDR3 length: 16 residues. The V end was cut by 6 bases, the J end by 5 bases, with 19 bases between. CDR1 is SGHVS and CDR2 is FQNEAQ in the germline V gene. Here the CDR3 DNA reads TGTGCCAGCAGACAAAGGAACCTGGCGGGGACCGGGGAGCTGTTTTTT. Its protein is CASRQRNLAGTGELFF.

This clone has a handful of counts. The rearrangement joins TRBV19 to TRBJ1-5; D ambiguous. Trimming took off 1 base at V and 9 bases at J, with 10 bases between the two ends. CDR1 and CDR2 (germline): LNHDA, SQIVND (reference sequence). This CDR3 comprises 13 residues. The CDR3 region is CASSIGGGRPQHF. The CDR3 DNA reads as TGTGCCAGTAGTATAGGGGGAGGCCGGCCCCAGCATTTT.

The chain joins TRBV6-1 to TRBJ2-3; unclear D gene. Trimming removed 3 bases at V and 0 bases at J, with 4 bases between. The germline CDR1 and CDR2 sequences are MNHNS and SASEGT. The CDR3 spans 13 residues. This CDR3 is CASSDISTDTQYF. CDR3 bases: TGTGCCAGCAGTGATATTAGCACAGATACGCAGTATTTT.

The chain uses TRBV3-1 (or the pseudogene TRBV3-2) and TRBJ2-1, with 8 nucleotides matching TRBD2. V trimming: 3 bases; J trimming: 4 bases; junction bases outside the gene matches: 11. This CDR3 has 17 residues. CDR1 and CDR2 from the germline V gene are LGHDT and YNNKEL (reference sequence). CDR3 protein: CASSQGTGRVGYNEQFF. In DNA form, the CDR3 reads TGTGCCAGCAGCCAGGGGACCGGGAGGGTTGGGTACAATGAGCAGTTCTTC.

The chain carries TRBV9 and TRBJ2-5, with 12 bases lining up with TRBD2. CDR3 length: 21 amino acids. CDR1 is SGDLS and CDR2 is YYNGEE in the germline V gene. The V segment lost 0 bases and the J segment 2 bases; nucleotides outside the gene matches: 17. The CDR3 loop reads CASSVAAPIPLTSGGQETQYF. As DNA, the CDR3 is TGTGCCAGCAGCGTAGCGGCCCCAATCCCTCTGACTAGCGGGGGACAAGAGACCCAGTACTTC.

This chain links TRBV9 with TRBJ2-5, with a weak D call TRBD2 (6 bases). Germline loops: CDR1 SGDLS, CDR2 YYNGEE. This CDR3 is built from 13 residues. Trimming shortened V by 3 bases and J by 5 bases, and 11 bases separated the two germline ends. The CDR3, as DNA: TGTGCCAGCAGCGAGCCGGGACTGGAGACCCAGTACTTC. Encoded protein: CASSEPGLETQYF.

This chain joins TRBV7-9 and TRBJ1-1; TRBD1 matches 7 bases. CDR1 is SEHNR and CDR2 is FQNEAQ in the germline V gene (reference sequence). The CDR3 loop spans 14 amino acids. V shed 5 bases and J 0 bases; nucleotides not matched to a gene: 3. The CDR3 region is CASSMDRLNTEAFF. The CDR3 region has the DNA TGTGCCAGCAGCATGGACAGGTTGAACACTGAAGCTTTCTTT.

This sequence joins TRBV6-6 and TRBJ2-7; 8 positions agree with TRBD1. Per the germline V gene, CDR1 is MNHNY and CDR2 is SVGAGI (reference sequence). V trimming: 5 bases; J trimming: 2 bases; junction bases outside the gene matches: 5. The CDR3 has 14 amino acids. The CDR3 DNA is TGTGCCAGCAGTCTAAGACAGGGGACCTACGAGCAGTACTTC. Its translation is CASSLRQGTYEQYF.

V gene TRBV24-1 combines with J gene TRBJ2-3; 9 bases map to TRBD1. Losses at the gene ends were 3 bases for V and 1 base for J; bases not matched to a gene: 7. The V gene's germline CDR1 is KGHDR and CDR2 SFDVKD. The CDR3 totals 17 residues. CDR3 region: CATSDPTGGRGTDTQYF. The CDR3 region has the DNA TGTGCCACCAGTGATCCAACAGGGGGCCGGGGCACAGATACGCAGTATTTT.